The 22 T cell receptor beta chains given below trace back to one sample, sequenced in a study of T cell repertoires in cytomegalovirus infection. A single record per CDR3 protein comes from TCRdb applying MiXCR to the reads. The top ten clones hold approximately 9.9% of a sample with 150,000 to 190,000 distinct CDR3 sequences, less than 25% of them seen once. What was sequenced was PBMCs. These receptors were collected from a human donor in good health (CMV status not recorded). Some clones in this sample may be carry-over from other donors' samples.

This clonotype was recorded a few times. V and J are TRBV5-4 and TRBJ2-2, with 7 bases lining up with TRBD1. The CDR3 extends over 15 amino acids. Germline V gene data show CDR1 as SGHNT and CDR2 as YYREEE (reference sequence). Trimming took 0 bases from V and 6 from J; bases not matched to a gene: 5. CDR3 amino acids: CASSLEGGNSGELFF. CDR3 nucleotide sequence: TGTGCCAGCAGCTTGGAAGGGGGCAATTCCGGGGAGCTGTTTTTT. Full variable domain (missing parts from reference TRBV5-4 and TRBJ2-2): ETGVTQSPTHLIKTRGQQVTLRCSSQSGHNTVSWYQQALGQGPQFIFQYYREEENGRGNFPPRFSGLQFPNYSSELNVNALELDDSALYLCASSLEGGNSGELFFGEGSRLTVL.

This clonotype was observed many times. The chain combines TRBV7-8 with TRBJ2-5; 10 nucleotides line up with TRBD1. The CDR3 loop spans 14 amino acids. Germline V CDR1 and CDR2: SGHVS, FQNEAQ. Losses at the gene ends were 5 bases for V and 7 bases for J; bases not matched to a gene: 7. The CDR3 coding sequence is TGTGCCAGCAGCGCAGACAGGGGGCTAGGGACCCAGTACTTC. It encodes CASSADRGLGTQYF.

This clonotype was counted ten times or more. The chain has TRBV7-9 and TRBJ2-2, with a weak D call TRBD1 (5 bases). The CDR3 contains 12 residues. The V and J ends lost 5 bases and 5 bases respectively, with 6 bases between them. Germline V lookup: CDR1 SEHNR, CDR2 FQNEAQ (reference sequence). The CDR3 spells CASSPGTGELFF. In DNA form, the CDR3 reads TGTGCCAGCAGCCCAGGGACCGGGGAGCTGTTTTTT.

This clonotype was seen ten or more times. This chain connects TRBV28 to TRBJ2-5, with 8 bases that match TRBD1. The CDR3 contains 15 residues. CDR1 MDHEN and CDR2 SYDVKM come from the germline V gene. Germline trimming cut 5 bases from V and 2 bases from J; bases unmatched to any gene: 7. CDR3 bases: TGTGCCAGCAGTCTCGGACAGGGCCCACAAGAGACCCAGTACTTC. Translation: CASSLGQGPQETQYF. The full variable domain, completed using reference TRBV28 and TRBJ2-5, is DVKVTQSSRYLVKRTGEKVFLECVQDMDHENMFWYRQDPGLGLRLIYFSYDVKMKEKGDIPEGYSVSREKKERFSLILESASTNQTSMYLCASSLGQGPQETQYFGPGTRLLVL.

In this sample, this clonotype turned up a few times. This chain uses TRBV12-3 or TRBV12-4 with TRBJ2-1, with D possibly being TRBD1 or TRBD2 (7 bases each). The V end was cut by 7 bases, the J end by 0 bases, with 28 bases between. The CDR3 length is 20 residues. Written as DNA, the CDR3 is TGTGCCAGCAAACCCGTCTTAGGGGGCGGGGGATCGAGCTCCTACAATGAGCAGTTCTTC. Its protein is CASKPVLGGGGSSSYNEQFF.

The chain joins TRBV19 to TRBJ1-1, with D unresolved. The CDR3 covers 14 residues. Germline CDR1 LNHDA, CDR2 SQIVND (reference sequence). Trimming cost V 1 base and J 5 bases, with 11 bases left between them. The CDR3 loop is CASSIVGSTTEAFF. CDR3 nucleotide sequence: TGTGCCAGTAGTATAGTCGGCAGTACAACTGAAGCTTTCTTT. The whole variable domain, filled in from reference TRBV19 and TRBJ1-1, reads DGGITQSPKYLFRKEGQNVTLSCEQNLNHDAMYWYRQDPGQGLRLIYYSQIVNDFQKGDIAEGYSVSREKKESFPLTVTSAQKNPTAFYLCASSIVGSTTEAFFGQGTRLTVV.

This clonotype was detected many times. At one end, the junction sequence differs from germline, possibly due to a read error. This rearrangement joins TRBV11-1 to TRBJ2-1; TRBD2 matches at 9 bases. Germline values: CDR1 SGHAT, CDR2 FQDESV (reference sequence). This CDR3 comprises 14 residues. The DNA of the CDR3 is TGTGCCAGCAGCCTAGCGGGAAACCTCAATGAGCAGTTCTTC. Protein sequence: CASSLAGNLNEQFF.

There are a few counts of this clonotype. This chain links TRBV7-8 with TRBJ1-6; TRBD1 agrees at 10 bases. Germline V gives CDR1 SGHVS, CDR2 FQNEAQ. The CDR3 covers 16 residues. J was trimmed by 7 bases and V by 1 base; bases with no gene match: 4. The DNA of the CDR3 is TGTGCCAGCAGCTTAGGGGGACAGGGGATCAATTCACCCCTCCACTTT. Its protein product is CASSLGGQGINSPLHF.

This clonotype was counted a few times. This chain uses TRBV6-6 with TRBJ1-3; TRBD1 agrees at 8 bases. The junction had 5 bases not matched to a gene; V was cut back by 6 bases and J by 4 bases. The germline V gene has CDR1 MNHNY and CDR2 SVGAGI (reference sequence). This CDR3 contains 14 residues. In DNA form, the CDR3 reads TGTGCCAGCAGAGCGACAGGGGAAGGAAACACCATATATTTT. Residues: CASRATGEGNTIYF.

This clonotype was seen at least ten times. The chain joins TRBV6-1 to TRBJ1-6; TRBD1 is a possible D gene (5 bases). From germline, CDR1 is MNHNS and CDR2 SASEGT. V lost 1 base and J 5 bases, leaving 12 bases between the germline ends. The CDR3 contains 16 residues. The CDR3 region is CASSEVVAGNNSPLHF. The CDR3 bases are TGTGCCAGCAGTGAAGTGGTAGCAGGGAATAATTCACCCCTCCACTTT.

As for this clonotype: An end of the junction differs from the germline gene, which may be a read error. This chain joins TRBV28 and TRBJ1-5; TRBD1 matches at 10 bases. In germline, CDR1 is MDHEN, CDR2 SYDVKM. CDR3 length: 15 residues. In DNA, the CDR3 is TGTGACAGCAGTCCGACAGGGGGCATGAATCAGCCCCAGCATTTT. It yields the protein CDSSPTGGMNQPQHF.

This sequence joins TRBV4-1 and TRBJ1-2; no reliable D call. Trimming took off 0 bases at V and 3 bases at J, with 11 bases between the two ends. CDR1 is MGHRA, CDR2 YSYEKL, per germline. The CDR3 has 15 amino acids. In DNA, the CDR3 is TGCGCCAGCAGCCAAGATGGACGCGTGGACTATGGCTACACCTTC. Translation gives CASSQDGRVDYGYTF.

The chain couples TRBV7-9 to TRBJ1-1, with D possibly matching TRBD1 (5 bases). CDR1 and CDR2 (germline): SEHNR, FQNEAQ (reference sequence). The CDR3 spans 14 residues. Trimming removed 4 bases at V and 3 bases at J, with 12 bases between. Written as DNA, the CDR3 is TGTGCCAGCAGCTCCCTCGGGACCTACACTGAAGCTTTCTTT. Amino acid sequence: CASSSLGTYTEAFF.

This clonotype was seen at least ten times. V and J are TRBV6-1 and TRBJ1-1, with 8 bases identical to TRBD1. The CDR3 contains 16 residues. The J segment lost 4 bases and the V segment lost 1 base, leaving 8 bases of the junction unmatched. Germline assignment: CDR1 MNHNS and CDR2 SASEGT. CDR3 amino acids: CASSEVNPGTGTEAFF. CDR3 DNA sequence: TGTGCCAGCAGTGAAGTAAACCCCGGGACAGGCACTGAAGCTTTCTTT.

This clonotype was observed a few times. The genes are TRBV15 and TRBJ1-1; D is uncertain. Trimming cost V 5 bases and J 3 bases, with 13 bases left between them. The CDR3 is 14 residues long. Germline CDR1 and CDR2: LNHNV and YYDKDF (reference sequence). Written as DNA, the CDR3 is TGTGCCACCAGCCCCTCACGTATGGACACTGAAGCTTTCTTT. Protein sequence: CATSPSRMDTEAFF.

This clonotype was seen a few times. The chain uses TRBV10-2 and TRBJ2-1; a possible D gene is TRBD2 (7 bases). Germline V gene sequence: CDR1 WSHSY, CDR2 SAAADI. There are 15 residues in the CDR3. V was trimmed by 4 bases and J by 2 bases, leaving 12 bases between them. CDR3 residues: CASSGGGSAYNEQFF. CDR3 in DNA: TGCGCCAGCAGTGGGGGGGGCAGTGCCTACAATGAGCAGTTCTTC.

The chain joins TRBV20-1 to TRBJ2-3; the D gene is possibly TRBD1 (5 bases). CDR3 length: 14 amino acids. V lost 1 base, J lost 3 bases, and 11 bases lay in between. Germline CDR1 and CDR2: DFQATT and SNEGSKA (reference sequence). CDR3 in DNA: TGCAGTGCTAGAGTTCGCCAGGGTACAGATACGCAGTATTTT. Protein: CSARVRQGTDTQYF.

The DNA for the CDR3 is TGTGCCAGCAGGCCTATGACAGGGCACAACGAGCAGTACTTC. It codes for CASRPMTGHNEQYF. The genes are TRBV7-2 and TRBJ2-7; the match to TRBD1 covers 7 bases. The CDR3 length is 14 residues. Germline trimming cut 6 bases from V and 5 bases from J; bases unmatched to any gene: 10. Germline V gives CDR1 SGHTA, CDR2 FQGNSA.

The chain recombines TRBV24-1 with TRBJ2-2; TRBD1 is a possible D gene (6 bases). Germline V gene sequence: CDR1 KGHDR, CDR2 SFDVKD. CDR3 length: 13 residues. V was clipped by 9 bases and J by 3 bases, with 10 bases between them. The CDR3 reads CATDKGDTGELFF. In nucleotides, the CDR3 is TGTGCCACCGACAAGGGGGACACCGGGGAGCTGTTTTTT.

This clonotype occurred a few times. The V gene is TRBV15, the J gene TRBJ2-5; D perhaps matches TRBD2 (5 bases). Trimming pared 5 bases from V and 5 bases from J, leaving 18 bases between. The CDR3 is 15 amino acids. CDR1 and CDR2 from the germline V gene are LNHNV and YYDKDF (reference sequence). The CDR3 sequence: CATSGSMGSEETQYF. The CDR3 coding sequence is TGTGCCACCAGCGGGAGTATGGGCAGTGAGGAGACCCAGTACTTC. The whole variable domain, filled in from reference TRBV15 and TRBJ2-5, reads DAMVIQNPRYQVTQFGKPVTLSCSQTLNHNVMYWYQQKSSQAPKLLFHYYDKDFNNEADTPDNFQSRRPNTSFCFLDIRSPGLGDTAMYLCATSGSMGSEETQYFGPGTRLLVL.

Comment on this clonotype: A much larger clone differs by one base, so this may be a read error. V gene TRBV12-3 or TRBV12-4 combines with J gene TRBJ1-4; the match to TRBD1 covers 7 bases. The CDR3 is 13 amino acids. Germline trimming cut 11 bases from V and 0 bases from J; bases unmatched to any gene: 3. The CDR3 coding sequence is TGTGCCGTACAGGGGACAACTAATGAAAAACTGTTTTTT. Protein product: CAVQGTTNEKLFF.

This clonotype was seen many times. The chain links TRBV7-8 to TRBJ2-1, with D possibly TRBD2 on 6 matching bases. From germline, CDR1 is SGHVS and CDR2 FQNEAQ. V was clipped by 5 bases and J by 7 bases, with 18 bases between them. CDR3 size: 15 residues. As DNA, the CDR3 is TGTGCCAGCAGCCCAACGGAGGGCCTTTTGAATGAGCAGTTCTTC. This sequence encodes CASSPTEGLLNEQFF.